This T cell receptor (beta chain) stems from a study of T cell changes during pregnancy in multiple sclerosis. The table came from immunoSEQ multiplex PCR; TCRdb's copy has only in-frame clones and leaves some out. The data show about 100,000 clones, more than 85% seen once. The sample here was peripheral blood, taken in the second trimester of pregnancy. This receptor was obtained from a female donor with multiple sclerosis, enrolled in a pregnancy study.

The CDR3 sequence: CASSSSVTGGSREQYF. CDR3 nucleotide sequence: TGTGCCAGCAGCTCCTCCGTGACAGGGGGTTCTAGAGAGCAGTACTTC. The chain employs TRBV7-8 and TRBJ2-7; 9 bases fit TRBD1. Germline V gives CDR1 SGHVS, CDR2 FQNEAQ. The CDR3 is 16 residues long. The J segment lost 7 bases and the V segment lost 4 bases, leaving 14 bases of the junction unmatched. Variable domain in full (rest from reference TRBV7-8 and TRBJ2-7): GAGVSQSPRYKVAKRGQDVALRCDPISGHVSLFWYQQALGQGPEFLTYFQNEAQLDKSGLPSDRFFAERPEGSVSTLKIQRTQQEDSAVYLCASSSSVTGGSREQYFGPGTRLTVT.